The next 21 T cell receptor beta chains were all read from a single sample in a study of shared clonotypes between healthy human individuals. TCRdb keeps only in-frame clones here, not all; method: immunoSEQ multiplex PCR. The sample includes under 2.5 million clones, 80% to 95% seen only once; the top ten take approximately 0.39%. The sample consisted of naive CD4+ T cells from PBMCs. The sample's subset: CD45RA+ positively selected. The receptors stem from a man in his late teens or twenties in good health. Some clones in this sample may be carry-over from other donors' samples.

J is TRBJ1-1 and V is TRBV10-3; possibly TRBD1 for D (5 bases). Trimming took off 7 bases at V and 1 base at J, with 13 bases between the two ends. CDR3 length: 14 residues. CDR1 is ENHRY and CDR2 is SYGVKD in the germline V gene. The CDR3 is CAINKVGENTEAFF. CDR3 DNA sequence: TGTGCCATCAATAAAGTGGGGGAGAACACTGAAGCTTTCTTT.

The gene calls are TRBV7-6 and TRBJ1-4, with TRBD1 identical over 11 bases. The CDR3 sequence is 15 residues long. CDR1 is SGHVS and CDR2 is FNYEAQ in the germline V gene. V trimming: 5 bases; J trimming: 5 bases; junction bases outside the gene matches: 4. In nucleotides, the CDR3 is TGTGCCAGCAGCCAGGGACAGGGGGAAAATGAAAAACTGTTTTTT. It is translated as CASSQGQGENEKLFF.

This clone was observed once. The rearrangement links TRBV6-1 to TRBJ2-1; D call uncertain. V was shortened by 5 bases and J by 7 bases, with 12 bases between the two germline ends. The CDR3 has 13 residues. The germline CDR1 and CDR2 sequences are MNHNS and SASEGT. DNA of the CDR3: TGTGCCAGCAGTTCGAAGGTCGGAAATGAGCAGTTCTTC. It codes for CASSSKVGNEQFF.

The V and J genes are TRBV28 and TRBJ2-3; D call uncertain. The CDR3 totals 15 residues. The V end was cut by 7 bases, the J end by 1 base, with 15 bases between. Germline V CDR1 and CDR2: MDHEN, SYDVKM. The CDR3 DNA reads TGTGCCAGCACCTCCGCATTTGGGGGCACAGATACGCAGTATTTT. Its protein is CASTSAFGGTDTQYF.

The V and J genes are TRBV5-6 and TRBJ2-7; D is possibly TRBD2 (5 bases). Between the trimmed V and J ends, which lost 4 bases and 4 bases, there was a span of 9 bases. The CDR3 totals 12 residues. Germline CDR1 is SGHDT and CDR2 is YYEEEE. The CDR3 here is CASSVGEYEQYF. The CDR3 nucleotides read TGTGCCAGCAGCGTCGGGGAATACGAGCAGTACTTC.

This chain uses TRBV5-1 with TRBJ2-2; TRBD1 might be the D (5 bases). V dropped 1 base and J dropped 0 bases, with 19 bases sitting between them. Germline V lookup: CDR1 SGHRS, CDR2 YFSETQ. The length of the CDR3 is 19 residues. The CDR3 reads CASSLSAPGIVPNTGELFF. For the CDR3, the DNA is TGCGCCAGCAGCTTGTCGGCGCCAGGGATCGTTCCGAACACCGGGGAGCTGTTTTTT.

As for this clone: In the same sample, other DNA sequences code for this CDR3. The chain has TRBV5-1 and TRBJ1-5; D gene unclear. Per germline, CDR1 SGHRS and CDR2 YFSETQ. The CDR3 length is 14 residues. Trimming left V 4 bases short and J 0 bases short, with 8 bases between. The CDR3 region is CASSLDNSNQPQHF. CDR3 sequence (DNA): TGCGCCAGCAGCCTAGACAATAGCAATCAGCCCCAGCATTTT.

This clone was picked up one time. The same CDR3 is also encoded by other DNA sequences in this sample. CDR3 in amino acids: CASSVVGTDTQYF. The CDR3 nucleotides are TGTGCCAGCAGCGTAGTCGGCACAGATACGCAGTATTTT. The chain has TRBV9 and TRBJ2-3; no clear D. CDR1 and CDR2 (germline): SGDLS, YYNGEE. V lost 0 bases and J lost 1, with 3 bases in between. There are 13 residues in the CDR3.

The chain employs TRBV29-1 and TRBJ1-1, with D possibly being TRBD1 (6 bases). CDR1 is SQVTM, CDR2 ANQGSEA, per germline. This CDR3 region has 13 residues. V was cut by 7 bases and J by 8 bases, with 20 bases left in between. The CDR3 DNA follows: TGCAGCGCCTTGGGGGACACCCAGACCGAAGCTTTCTTT. Amino acids: CSALGDTQTEAFF.

A note on this clone: In the same sample, other DNA sequences code for this CDR3. The genes are TRBV19 and TRBJ1-1; 7 bases agree with TRBD1. After removal of 4 bases from V and 5 bases from J, the junction contained 7 bases not matched to a gene. This CDR3 is built from 14 residues. Germline CDR1 and CDR2: LNHDA and SQIVND (reference sequence). CDR3 sequence: CASSTRQGRTEAFF. For the CDR3, the DNA is TGTGCCAGTAGTACCAGACAGGGCAGGACTGAAGCTTTCTTT.

This chain uses TRBV2 with TRBJ2-5, with TRBD2 matching over 8 bases. Germline trimming cut 3 bases from V and 7 bases from J; bases unmatched to any gene: 10. The germline CDR1 and CDR2 sequences are SNHLY and FYNNEI. The CDR3 sequence is 15 residues long. As DNA, the CDR3 is TGTGCCAGCAGTGACGGTAGCGGGATGTTGGGGACCCAGTACTTC. Translating it yields CASSDGSGMLGTQYF.

In the case of this clone: This CDR3 is also generated by other DNA sequences in the sample. The V and J genes are TRBV9 and TRBJ1-3; D not certain. Trimming left V 2 bases short and J 8 bases short, with 11 bases between. CDR1 is SGDLS, CDR2 YYNGEE, per germline. This CDR3 has 13 residues. CDR3 sequence (DNA): TGTGCCAGCAGCGTTCAAGGCGGGGACACCATATATTTT. Its translation: CASSVQGGDTIYF. Using reference TRBV9 and TRBJ1-3 for the parts outside the CDR3, the full variable domain is DSGVTQTPKHLITATGQRVTLRCSPRSGDLSVYWYQQSLDQGLQFLIQYYNGEERAKGNILERFSAQQFPDLHSELNLSSLELGDSALYFCASSVQGGDTIYFGEGSWLTVV.

The genes are TRBV4-1 and TRBJ1-1; 7 bases fit TRBD1. The CDR3 is 14 amino acids. Looked up from germline, CDR1 is MGHRA and CDR2 is YSYEKL. V was pared by 6 bases and J by 4 bases, with 8 bases of the junction left unmatched. CDR3 in amino acids: CASSADRDVTEAFF. In nucleotides, the CDR3 is TGCGCCAGCAGTGCCGACAGGGATGTCACTGAAGCTTTCTTT.

Turning to this clone: Other DNA sequences in the sample encode the same CDR3. This chain connects TRBV28 to TRBJ1-2; D remains unclear. The germline CDR1 and CDR2 sequences are MDHEN and SYDVKM. This CDR3 has 11 residues. V was trimmed by 6 bases and J by 5 bases, leaving 7 bases between them. CDR3 region: CASRAEYGYTF. Here the CDR3 DNA reads TGTGCCAGCAGGGCCGAGTATGGCTACACCTTC.

This chain connects TRBV30 to TRBJ2-3; D perhaps matches TRBD1 (6 bases). There are 15 residues in the CDR3. Germline V gene lookup returns CDR1 GTSNPN and CDR2 SVGIG (reference sequence). V lost 0 bases, J lost 2 bases, and 12 bases lay in between. The CDR3 is CAWSVRTGFTDTQYF. CDR3 in DNA: TGTGCCTGGAGTGTGAGAACAGGGTTCACAGATACGCAGTATTTT.

This clone was counted once. The J gene is TRBJ2-7, the V gene TRBV4-3, with 7 bases that match TRBD1. The CDR3 totals 13 residues. J gave up 5 bases and V 4 bases, and 5 bases lay outside the gene matches. Germline V gives CDR1 LGHNA, CDR2 YSLEER. DNA of the CDR3: TGCGCCAGCAGCCTCACAGGGGACGACGAGCAGTACTTC. It yields the protein CASSLTGDDEQYF.

This chain joins TRBV25-1 and TRBJ2-7; 7 bases agree with TRBD1. The CDR3 has 15 amino acids. Germline V gives CDR1 MGHDK, CDR2 SYGVNS. Losses at the gene ends were 3 bases for V and 3 bases for J; bases not matched to a gene: 8. CDR3 bases: TGTGCCAGCAGTGATTACCGGGACAGAGACTACGAGCAGTACTTC. Protein product: CASSDYRDRDYEQYF.

As regards this clone: Germline is not matched at one junction end, which may reflect a read error. The V gene is TRBV30, the J gene TRBJ2-5; 8 nucleotides align to TRBD1. Germline V CDR1 and CDR2: GTSNPN, SVGIG (reference sequence). This CDR3 is 14 amino acids long. The CDR3 loop reads CTWSETGARETQYF. The CDR3 DNA reads TGTACCTGGAGTGAGACAGGGGCGAGGGAGACCCAGTACTTC.

This clone has just one count. V usage is TRBV2 and J usage is TRBJ1-4, with D possibly being TRBD1 (5 bases). CDR3 length: 15 amino acids. CDR1 and CDR2 (germline): SNHLY, FYNNEI. V was shortened by 8 bases and J by 5 bases, with 18 bases between the two germline ends. The CDR3 DNA follows: TGTGCCAGCGAGGGGTCCGGGACGGTGAATGAAAAACTGTTTTTT. This sequence encodes CASEGSGTVNEKLFF.

The chain links TRBV2 to TRBJ1-4, with D perhaps matching TRBD1 (6 bases). CDR1 and CDR2 (germline): SNHLY, FYNNEI. The CDR3 has 15 amino acids. V was cut by 4 bases and J by 7 bases, with 16 bases left in between. Here the CDR3 reads CASSGALGGSEKLFF. The CDR3, as DNA: TGTGCCAGCAGTGGGGCGCTAGGGGGAAGTGAAAAACTGTTTTTT.

The chain is built from TRBV29-1 and TRBJ2-5, with 9 bases that match TRBD1. The DNA end is a closer match to TRBJ2-7, so the J assignment may be wrong. CDR3 length equals 17 residues. From germline, CDR1 is SQVTM and CDR2 ANQGSEA. The CDR3 DNA is TGCAGCGCCCGTCACAAAAAAACAGGGGGCGATCCCTACGAGCAGTACTTC. It translates to CSARHKKTGGDPYEQYF.